The 14 T cell receptor beta chains below all came from one sample that was sequenced in a study of blood T cell repertoires in COVID-19. Generated by immunoSEQ multiplex PCR, the TCRdb table keeps only in-frame clones and is missing some. Of over 400,000 clones in the sample, 70% to 90% were seen once. Sequenced input: peripheral blood. These receptors were taken from a human donor in a cohort sampled during active COVID-19.

The chain employs TRBV5-1 and TRBJ1-2, with 11 bases that match TRBD1. The CDR3 is 16 amino acids. V gave up 2 bases and J gave up 4 bases; unmatched junction bases: 7. The germline V gene encodes CDR1 SGHRS and CDR2 YFSETQ. The DNA of the CDR3 is TGCGCCAGCAGCTTACCTCGGACAGGGGGCAGCTATGGCTACACCTTC. Its protein is CASSLPRTGGSYGYTF.

This chain joins TRBV5-8 and TRBJ1-2; 7 positions match TRBD1. CDR1 SGHTS and CDR2 YDEGEE come from the germline V gene. The CDR3 loop spans 18 amino acids. V was clipped by 1 base and J by 4 bases; unmatched bases: 16. The CDR3 DNA is TGTGCCAGCAGCTTGATAGTTCTAGGGGACAGAACATTCTATGGCTACACCTTC. It encodes CASSLIVLGDRTFYGYTF.

CDR3 in DNA: TGTGCCAGTAGGGGTGAACAAGGGGGCGCACGGTGGAATGAGCAGTTCTTC. It translates to CASRGEQGGARWNEQFF. This chain links TRBV19 with TRBJ2-1; 7 positions match TRBD1. From germline, CDR1 is LNHDA and CDR2 SQIVND (reference sequence). V gave up 6 bases and J gave up 7 bases; unmatched junction bases: 18. This CDR3 comprises 17 residues.

V is TRBV7-9 and J is TRBJ1-1; 7 nucleotides line up with TRBD1. The CDR3 loop spans 14 amino acids. Germline CDR1 is SEHNR and CDR2 is FQNEAQ (reference sequence). The J segment lost 5 bases and the V segment lost 4 bases, leaving 7 bases of the junction unmatched. CDR3 in DNA: TGTGCCAGCAGCTCACGACAGGGACCGACTGAAGCTTTCTTT. Translation gives CASSSRQGPTEAFF.

V is TRBV18 and J is TRBJ1-6, with a weak D call TRBD1 (6 bases). The CDR3 totals 13 residues. V lost 3 bases and J lost 11, with 11 bases in between. CDR1 is KGHSH and CDR2 is LQKENI in the germline V gene. As DNA, the CDR3 is TGTGCCAGCTCACCTACAGGGCTGACACCCCTCCACTTT. Encoded protein: CASSPTGLTPLHF.

The V gene is TRBV6-2 or TRBV6-3, the J gene TRBJ1-1, with D possibly being TRBD1 (5 bases). Germline assignment: CDR1 MNHEY and CDR2 SVGEGT. The CDR3 runs 16 residues. V was shortened by 6 bases and J by 1 base, with 18 bases between the two germline ends. This CDR3 reads CASSRSSGTGNTEAFF. In nucleotides, the CDR3 is TGTGCCAGCAGCCGGAGCTCGGGCACAGGGAACACTGAAGCTTTCTTT.

The chain couples TRBV5-1 to TRBJ1-3, with TRBD1 matching over 10 bases. Trimming removed 4 bases from V and 0 bases from J; junction bases left unmatched: 4. The CDR3 is 16 residues long. From germline, CDR1 is SGHRS and CDR2 YFSETQ. The DNA for the CDR3 is TGCGCCAGCAGCGGGGGACAGGGGCGCTCTGGAAACACCATATATTTT. Translation: CASSGGQGRSGNTIYF.

DNA of the CDR3: TGTGCCAGCAGTCCGGTCTTGGTCGGTTCACCCCTCCACTTT. It yields the protein CASSPVLVGSPLHF. The chain combines TRBV27 with TRBJ1-6; D remains ambiguous. Germline V gene data show CDR1 as MNHEY and CDR2 as SMNVEV (reference sequence). Trimming left V 5 bases short and J 9 bases short, with 14 bases between. This CDR3 contains 14 residues.

The chain is built from TRBV28 and TRBJ2-1, with 8 bases that match TRBD2. Per the germline V gene, CDR1 is MDHEN and CDR2 is SYDVKM. The CDR3 has 14 amino acids. The V gene end was trimmed by 6 bases and the J gene end by 8 bases; junction bases not matched to a gene: 9. The CDR3 nucleotides read TGTGCCAGCAGCTGGCAGAGAGCGGGAGATGAGCAGTTCTTC. Its translation is CASSWQRAGDEQFF.

The rearrangement links TRBV7-2 to TRBJ2-2; unclear D gene. Between the trimmed V and J ends, which lost 0 bases and 3 bases, there was a span of 8 bases. Germline V gene sequence: CDR1 SGHTA, CDR2 FQGNSA. The CDR3 contains 15 residues. The CDR3 sequence: CASSLAPGYTGELFF. CDR3 nucleotide sequence: TGTGCCAGCAGCTTAGCTCCAGGCTACACCGGGGAGCTGTTTTTT.

The V call is TRBV18, the J call TRBJ1-1, with D tentatively TRBD1 (6 bases). The CDR3 runs 17 residues. V lost 1 base, J lost 1 base, and 16 bases lay in between. The germline V gene has CDR1 KGHSH and CDR2 LQKENI. The DNA of the CDR3 is TGTGCCAGCTCACCACTGGCGACAGGCCCGGCGAACACTGAAGCTTTCTTT. It is translated as CASSPLATGPANTEAFF.

The rearrangement uses TRBV27 and TRBJ2-7; D not resolved. The ends were cut back, 2 bases at V and 2 bases at J, with 7 bases in the middle. CDR3 length equals 13 residues. Germline CDR1 is MNHEY and CDR2 is SMNVEV (reference sequence). The CDR3 loop is CASSLTPTYEQYF. The CDR3 coding sequence is TGTGCCAGCAGTTTAACACCGACCTACGAGCAGTACTTC.

This chain links TRBV3-1 (or the pseudogene TRBV3-2) with TRBJ1-2; D possibly corresponds to TRBD1 (5 bases). V dropped 5 bases and J dropped 5 bases, with 9 bases sitting between them. Germline lookup yields CDR1 LGHDT and CDR2 YNNKEL (reference sequence). CDR3 length: 12 residues. The CDR3 DNA is TGTGCCAGCAGCAAGGGGTCGTATGGCTACACCTTC. Translating it yields CASSKGSYGYTF.

V is TRBV4-1 and J is TRBJ1-2, with 9 bases that match TRBD1. Germline values: CDR1 MGHRA, CDR2 YSYEKL. The trim removed 3 bases at V and 3 bases at J, leaving 5 bases unmatched. This CDR3 has 15 amino acids. The CDR3, as DNA: TGCGCCAGCAGCCAGGGGACAGGGTTGGACTATGGCTACACCTTC. It codes for CASSQGTGLDYGYTF.